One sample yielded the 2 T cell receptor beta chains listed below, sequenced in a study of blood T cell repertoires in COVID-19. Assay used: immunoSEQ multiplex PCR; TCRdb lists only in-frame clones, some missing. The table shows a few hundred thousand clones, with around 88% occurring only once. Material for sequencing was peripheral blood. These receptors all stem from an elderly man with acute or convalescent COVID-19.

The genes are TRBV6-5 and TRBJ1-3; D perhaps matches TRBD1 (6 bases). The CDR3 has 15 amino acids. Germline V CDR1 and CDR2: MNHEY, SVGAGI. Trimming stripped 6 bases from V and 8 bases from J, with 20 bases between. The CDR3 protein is CASRSRDTGVDTIYF. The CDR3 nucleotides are TGTGCCAGCAGAAGTAGGGACACCGGAGTAGACACCATATATTTT.

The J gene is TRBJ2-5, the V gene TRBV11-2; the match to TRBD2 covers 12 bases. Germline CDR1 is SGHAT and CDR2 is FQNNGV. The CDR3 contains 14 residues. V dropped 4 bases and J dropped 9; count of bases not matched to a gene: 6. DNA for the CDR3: TGTGCCAGCAGCTCCCTAGCGGGGGGGGAGGCCCAGTACTTC. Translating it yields CASSSLAGGEAQYF. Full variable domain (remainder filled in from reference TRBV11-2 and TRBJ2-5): EAGVAQSPRYKIIEKRQSVAFWCNPISGHATLYWYQQILGQGPKLLIQFQNNGVVDDSQLPKDRFSAERLKGVDSTLKIQPAKLEDSAVYLCASSSLAGGEAQYFGPGTRLLVL.